This is a list of T cell receptor beta chains from one sample in a study of siplizumab effects on memory and regulatory T cells. The data were produced by immunoSEQ multiplex PCR, yet TCRdb's version contains in-frame clones alone and is incomplete. The repertoire has more than 45,000 clones, 85% to 95% of them found once; the top ten carry around two fifths. Input material: CD8+ T cells sorted from blood. These receptors all stem from a human donor in good health. Both conserved end residues are part of each CDR3. The order of the fields is clone size, J gene, D gene, V gene, CDR3 DNA, CDR3 protein. The D gene is left open where the match is weak. Not all rows give a size; the values are once, few, many and, for expanded clones, a class.

.,TRBJ2-1,.,TRBV2,TGTGCCAGCAGTGATCGGCGGGGCGGGGAGCAGTTCTTC,CASSDRRGGEQFF
.,TRBJ2-1,.,TRBV28,TGTGCCAGCAGTTCCCAACACCAGTCCTACAATGAGCAGTTCTTC,CASSSQHQSYNEQFF
.,TRBJ2-7,.,TRBV28,TGTGCCAGCAGTTTAGTCGGCAGCGCCTACGAGCAGTACTTC,CASSLVGSAYEQYF
.,TRBJ2-5,.,TRBV7-5,TGTGCCAGGGTAAACAACCGGGGAGGGTACTTC,CARVNNRGGYF
.,TRBJ2-1,TRBD2,TRBV5-1,TGCGCCAGCAGCTTGTCTAGCGGCTCCTACAATGAGCAGTTCTTC,CASSLSSGSYNEQFF
.,TRBJ1-2,TRBD1,TRBV12-5,TGTGCTAGTGGTCCAGGGGGCGGTGTCTATGGCTACACCTTC,CASGPGGGVYGYTF
once,TRBJ1-5,.,TRBV19,TGTGCCAGTAGTTCCCCGGCTCAGCCCCAGCATTTT,CASSSPAQPQHF
.,TRBJ1-5,.,TRBV4-1,TGCGCCAGCAGCCAAGTGGGGGGGGGATCGCCCCAGCATTTT,CASSQVGGGSPQHF
.,TRBJ1-1,TRBD1,TRBV28,TGTGCCAGCAGTTCTAAACCGGGACAGGGGAACACTGAAGCTTTCTTT,CASSSKPGQGNTEAFF
.,TRBJ2-7,.,TRBV6-5,TGTGCCAGCGGAGTGGACGGTAGCGTCTCCTACGAGCAGTACTTC,CASGVDGSVSYEQYF
.,TRBJ1-2,TRBD1,TRBV5-1,TGCGCCAGCAGCTTGGAAGGGACAGGGCATGGCTACACCTTC,CASSLEGTGHGYTF
.,TRBJ2-5,.,TRBV4-2,TGTGCCAGCAGCCCCGTTGAGGGGGGTGAGACCCAGTACTTC,CASSPVEGGETQYF
.,TRBJ2-7,TRBD1,TRBV9,TGTGCCAGCAGCGTAGGACAGGGGGAATACGAGCAGTACTTC,CASSVGQGEYEQYF
once,TRBJ2-1,TRBD2,TRBV28,TGTGCCAGTTCAGGGGTAGCGGGGCAGTACAATGAGCAGTTCTTC,CASSGVAGQYNEQFF
.,TRBJ1-5,.,TRBV27,TGTGCCAGCAGAGAAAGGGGTTCCAATCAGCCCCAGCATTTT,CASRERGSNQPQHF
.,TRBJ2-1,.,TRBV9,TGTGCCAGCAGCGTAGGGTCGGCTACATACAATGAGCAGTTCTTC,CASSVGSATYNEQFF
.,TRBJ2-1,.,TRBV7-9,TGTGCCAGCAGCTTTGGCCCTAACAATGAGCAGTTCTTC,CASSFGPNNEQFF
.,TRBJ1-2,.,TRBV13,TGTGCCAGCAGCTTAGGCGGGGGGGACGAGGGCTACACCTTC,CASSLGGGDEGYTF
.,TRBJ2-1,.,TRBV27,TGTGCCAGCAGTTCCTTTAGCGGCTTCTCCTACAATGAGCAGTTCTTC,CASSSFSGFSYNEQFF
.,TRBJ2-7,.,TRBV6-1,TGTGCCGGCGGGCCTAGGCCCTCCTACGAGCAGTACTTC,CAGGPRPSYEQYF
.,TRBJ1-1,.,TRBV12-5,TGTGCTAGTGGTTTGGTGCGGCCGAACACTGAAGCTTTCTTT,CASGLVRPNTEAFF
.,TRBJ2-5,.,TRBV30,TGTGCCTGGAGTGTTTGGGGAGAGACCCAGTACTTC,CAWSVWGETQYF
.,TRBJ2-7,.,TRBV19,TGTGCCAGTAGTATGGTGGGGGCAGTGTCTTACGAGCAGTACTTC,CASSMVGAVSYEQYF
.,TRBJ2-1,TRBD2,TRBV11-2,TGTGCCAGCAGCTTAGCTAGCGGGAGTGCGAATGAGCAGTTCTTC,CASSLASGSANEQFF
.,TRBJ2-1,.,TRBV7-9,TGTGCCAGCAGGAGTGTTAGCGGTCCCTACAATGAGCAGTTCTTC,CASRSVSGPYNEQFF
.,TRBJ2-7,TRBD1,TRBV27,TGTGCCAGCAGTTCCCCGGACAGGGACTACGAGCAGTACTTC,CASSSPDRDYEQYF
.,TRBJ2-7,TRBD1,TRBV7-9,TGTGCCAGCAGCGATCAGGGACAGGGGGATCCCGAGCAGTACTTC,CASSDQGQGDPEQYF
.,TRBJ2-7,.,TRBV27,TGTGCCAGCAGTTTATCGTATAGTAGCGCCGGCTACGAGCAGTACTTC,CASSLSYSSAGYEQYF
.,TRBJ2-3,TRBD2,TRBV15,TGTGCCACGGGTAGCGGGAGAGAAGATACGCAGTATTTT,CATGSGREDTQYF
.,TRBJ2-1,.,TRBV4-1,TGCGCCAGCAGCCCTCGGACGCAATTCAATGAGCAGTTCTTC,CASSPRTQFNEQFF
.,TRBJ2-7,.,TRBV6-1,TGTGCCAGCAGTGAATGGGGGGACAGAGCCTACGAGCAGTACTTC,CASSEWGDRAYEQYF
.,TRBJ1-1,.,TRBV5-5,TGTGCCAGCAGCTTGCAGGGCAACACTGAAGCTTTCTTT,CASSLQGNTEAFF
.,TRBJ2-3,.,TRBV6-5,TGTGCCAGCAGTTACGCGGGTACGCAGTATTTT,CASSYAGTQYF